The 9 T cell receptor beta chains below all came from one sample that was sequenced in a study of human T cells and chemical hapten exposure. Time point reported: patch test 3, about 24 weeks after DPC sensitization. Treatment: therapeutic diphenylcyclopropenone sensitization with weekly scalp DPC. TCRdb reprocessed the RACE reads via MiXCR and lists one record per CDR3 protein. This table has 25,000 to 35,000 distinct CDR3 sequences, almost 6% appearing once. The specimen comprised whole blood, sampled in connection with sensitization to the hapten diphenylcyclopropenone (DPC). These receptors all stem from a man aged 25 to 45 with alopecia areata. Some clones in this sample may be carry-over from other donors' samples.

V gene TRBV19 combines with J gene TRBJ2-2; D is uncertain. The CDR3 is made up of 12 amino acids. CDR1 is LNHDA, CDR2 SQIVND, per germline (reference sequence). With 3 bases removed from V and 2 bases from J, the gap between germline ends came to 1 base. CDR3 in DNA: TGTGCCAGTAGTATCAACACCGGGGAGCTGTTTTTT. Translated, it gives CASSINTGELFF.

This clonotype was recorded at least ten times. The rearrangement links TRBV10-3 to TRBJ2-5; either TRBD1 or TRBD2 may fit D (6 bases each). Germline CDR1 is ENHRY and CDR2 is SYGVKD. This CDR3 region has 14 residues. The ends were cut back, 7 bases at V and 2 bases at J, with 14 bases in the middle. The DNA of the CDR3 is TGTGCCATCACTCCGGGGGCCTCACAAGAGACCCAGTACTTC. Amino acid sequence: CAITPGASQETQYF.

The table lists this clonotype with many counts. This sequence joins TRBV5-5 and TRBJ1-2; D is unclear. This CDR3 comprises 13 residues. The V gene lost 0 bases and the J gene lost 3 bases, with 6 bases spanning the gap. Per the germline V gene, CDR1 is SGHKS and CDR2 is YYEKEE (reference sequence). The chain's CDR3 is CASSLGVDYGYTF. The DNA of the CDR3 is TGTGCCAGCAGCTTGGGAGTGGACTATGGCTACACCTTC.

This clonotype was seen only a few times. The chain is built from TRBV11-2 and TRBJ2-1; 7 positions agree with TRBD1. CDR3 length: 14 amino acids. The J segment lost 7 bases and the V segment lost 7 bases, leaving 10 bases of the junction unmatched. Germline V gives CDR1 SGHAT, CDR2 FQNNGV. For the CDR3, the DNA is TGTGCCAGCATCCCGACAGGGTGGAGAAATGAGCAGTTCTTC. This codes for CASIPTGWRNEQFF.

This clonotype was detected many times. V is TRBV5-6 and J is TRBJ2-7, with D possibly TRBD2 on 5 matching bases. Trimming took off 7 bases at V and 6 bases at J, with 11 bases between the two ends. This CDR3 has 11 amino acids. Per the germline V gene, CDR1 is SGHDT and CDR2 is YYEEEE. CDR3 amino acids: CASQREGEQYF. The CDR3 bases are TGTGCCAGCCAGAGGGAAGGCGAGCAGTACTTC.

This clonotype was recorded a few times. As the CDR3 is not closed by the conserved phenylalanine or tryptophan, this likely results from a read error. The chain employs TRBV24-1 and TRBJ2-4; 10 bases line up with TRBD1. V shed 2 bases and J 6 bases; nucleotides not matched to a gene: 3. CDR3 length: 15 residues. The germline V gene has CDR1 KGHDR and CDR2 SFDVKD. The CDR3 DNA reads TGTGCCACCAGTGATTCGGGACAGGGGTCAAACATTCAGTACTCC. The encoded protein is CATSDSGQGSNIQYS.

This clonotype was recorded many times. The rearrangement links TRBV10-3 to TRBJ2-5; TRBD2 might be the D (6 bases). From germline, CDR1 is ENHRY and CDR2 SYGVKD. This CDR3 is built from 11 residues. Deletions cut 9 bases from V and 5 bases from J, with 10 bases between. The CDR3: CAMGEEETQYF. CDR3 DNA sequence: TGTGCCATGGGGGAGGAGGAGACCCAGTACTTC.

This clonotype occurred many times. The DNA of the CDR3 is TGTGCCAGCAGCCAAGTCCTGGGGCGGTACGAGCAGTACTTC. The encoded protein is CASSQVLGRYEQYF. The chain joins TRBV3-1 to TRBJ2-7; TRBD1 might be the D (5 bases). The CDR3 has 14 amino acids. The germline CDR1 and CDR2 sequences are LGHDT and YNNKEL (reference sequence). Between the trimmed V and J ends, which lost 1 base and 4 bases, there was a span of 11 bases.

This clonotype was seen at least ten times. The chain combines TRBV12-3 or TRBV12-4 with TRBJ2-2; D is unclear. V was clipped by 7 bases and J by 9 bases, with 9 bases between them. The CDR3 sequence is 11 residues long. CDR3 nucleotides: TGTGCCAGCAATCTGGGATGGGAGCTGTTTTTT. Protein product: CASNLGWELFF.